This TCR beta chain came from a study of shared clonotypes between healthy human individuals (TCRdb year 2020). Context from the whole study: The cohort comprised two women and a few men aged 18 to 49 years. For each donor, three plates each were used for CD4 naive and CD4 memory, two plates were used for CD8 naive, and one plate was used for CD8 memory. To estimate repertoire size and how much clonotype sharing occurs between individuals, the study deeply sequenced the blood TCR repertoires of about five healthy adults. To increase sequencing depth and limit assay-specific biases, TCR repertoire library preparation and sequencing were carried out by different laboratories using diverse techniques. Between about 0.85 and 9.5 billion PBMCs per donor were obtained by leukapheresis. What the authors observed across the whole study: Naive subsets generally had larger estimated clonotype richness than memory subsets did. Because the study included only a small number of donors, the genetic and exposure-history diversity represented was limited. Sampling was limited to blood, and TCR repertoires in tissue likely differ from TCR repertoires in blood. Incomplete sequencing was indicated by rarefaction of sorted-subset datasets, despite the large sequencing depth. Clonotypes shared by all four sorted-subset donors showed higher generation probabilities than non-shared clonotypes. Pairwise subsampling indicated that sequencing depth was expected to affect the degree of clonotype sharing among donors. Sharing across several donors was observed for 5% to 6.5% of naive CD4, about 3.2% of naive CD8, about 2.3% of memory CD4, and around 0.42% of memory CD8 clonotypes.

Comment on this clone: Its cognate antigen has yet to be identified. Per-nucleotide qualities are absent, and no much larger clonotype sits a single base away.

Using the deep immunoSEQ assay, TCR CDR3 regions were amplified from genomic DNA by multiplex PCR. Extracted genomic DNA from each cell subset was spread evenly across all wells of several immunoSEQ 96-well plates, with each plate serving as a replicate. For sorted subsets, about 220 ng of genomic DNA, equivalent to 25,000 to 35,000 T cell genomes, went into each replicate PCR. The purified libraries were quantified using a Qubit 3.0 fluorometer, sized with a Bioanalyzer 2100, and then quantified again using the KAPA Library Quantification kit. A separate single-read 150-cycle Illumina NextSeq 550 flow cell was used to sequence each immunoSEQ 96-well plate. The paper's data handling went like this. Because only junctional sequences without quality scores were contained in the immunoSEQ output, filtering matching that applied to full-length reads could not be performed. To assign V/J genes and CDR3, sequences were annotated against IMGT germline references using PyIR, a Python wrapper for IgBLAST v1.9. Reads with weak V/J assignments (E-value above 1e-6), missing CDR3, stop codons, out-of-frame junctions, or ambiguous translated residues were removed. V3J clonotypes were defined as sequences sharing the same inferred V gene, J gene, and CDR3 amino acid sequence. To compute the percentage overlap between repertoires, the number of shared unique clonotypes was divided by the size of the smaller repertoire. RTK rarefaction, the Chao1 estimator, and Recon v2.1 estimates of unobserved clonotypes were used to assess repertoire richness. Generation probabilities for all TCRbeta clonotypes obtained by the gDNA method from a handful of donors were computed using OLGA. This is the immuneACCESS table as TCRdb keeps it, with only in-frame sequences that have V and J called. A part of the clones is gone; compared with another copy, unresolved V genes explain less than half, and the rest is unexplained. V, J and clone size derive from that table, while D and trimming were established from the DNA sequence. The sample yields around 700,000 clones; around three quarters were counted once. Under 2% of the sample is taken by the ten largest.

Donors were healthy HIV-negative adults with no recently reported acute infections or vaccinations. Every donor was a Caucasian adult residing in Nashville, Tennessee, USA. Magnetic negative selection was used to enrich CD4+ T cells, after which naive cells were positively selected on CD45RA and the negative fraction became the memory subset. After blood collection by leukapheresis, PBMCs were isolated using Ficoll-Histopaque density gradient centrifugation and then cryopreserved in the vapor phase of liquid nitrogen. Purity and quantity of every magnetically sorted T cell population were checked by analytical flow cytometry. Genomic DNA was isolated from every sorted fraction and measured by UV absorbance on a Nanodrop 2000c. V is pruned by 5 bases and J by 4 bases, leaving 11 bases of the junction without a gene match. Looking up the germline V gene yields CDR1 SGHTA and CDR2 FQGNSA. The CDR3 holds 16 amino acids from the cysteine to the phenylalanine. The DNA shown is the 48-base CDR3, in frame from base 1.

The chain links TRBV7-2 with TRBJ2-1, with TRBD1 identical over 7 junction bases. Specimen: memory CD4+ T cells sorted from blood. What this sample's cell subset or site label stands for: CD45RA-negative fraction. This TCR was recovered from a woman aged 25 to 39 in good health. The nucleotides read TGTGCCAGCAGCGGACGGACAGGACACCGATACAATGAGCAGTTCTTC. It translates to CASSGRTGHRYNEQFF. Reference TRBV7-2 and TRBJ2-1 genes cover what lies past the CDR3, so the full variable domain is GAGVSQSPSNKVTEKGKDVELRCDPISGHTALYWYRQSLGQGLEFLIYFQGNSAPDKSGLPSDRFSAERTGGSVSTLTIQRTQQEDSAVYLCASSGRTGHRYNEQFFGPGTRLTVL.